What follows is one T cell receptor (beta chain) and its context. Antigen: not known. The data are from a study of cytotoxic CD8 clonotypes in ibrutinib-treated CLL. Overall study results and limits: At ibrutinib response, clonality increased, and at progression it declined back toward baseline.

Data came from immunoSEQ multiplex PCR; TCRdb stores just in-frame clones and leaves some out. The table includes about 16,000 clones, about 65% detected once. Germline V gene sequence: CDR1 LGHNT, CDR2 FRNRAP. V lost 5 bases and J lost 10, with 13 bases in between. The CDR3 loop spans 12 amino acids. Sequencing used PBMCs, obtained before ibrutinib treatment. The sequence was obtained from a human donor with chronic lymphocytic leukemia. V and J are TRBV12-5 and TRBJ2-3; maybe TRBD1 (5 bases). CDR3 in amino acids: CASGPPQGSQYF. CDR3 nucleotide sequence: TGTGCTAGTGGTCCGCCCCAGGGTTCGCAGTATTTT.